The 24 T cell receptor beta chains below were found in one sample sequenced in a study of human T cells and chemical hapten exposure. The time point here: patch test 1, 2 weeks after DPC sensitization. Treatment given: therapeutic diphenylcyclopropenone sensitization with weekly scalp DPC. A single record per CDR3 protein comes from TCRdb applying MiXCR to the RACE reads. The sample carries approximately 400,000 distinct CDR3 sequences, roughly 4.8% recorded once. Sequencing was performed on whole blood, taken in connection with sensitization to the hapten diphenylcyclopropenone (DPC). These receptors all come from a woman aged 45-65 years with alopecia areata. Some clones in this sample may be carry-over from other donors' samples.

This clonotype was seen only a few times. The chain is built from TRBV12-3 or TRBV12-4 and TRBJ2-3; 8 nucleotides agree with TRBD2. The V segment lost 6 bases and the J segment 5 bases; nucleotides outside the gene matches: 4. The CDR3 loop spans 13 amino acids. The CDR3 reads CASSAGGQDTQYF. The CDR3 DNA reads as TGTGCCAGCAGCGCGGGAGGACAAGATACGCAGTATTTT.

In its sample, this clonotype was seen a few times. V gene TRBV7-3 combines with J gene TRBJ2-1; TRBD2 matches at 11 bases. The CDR3 contains 21 residues. V gave up 2 bases and J gave up 6 bases; unmatched junction bases: 21. Germline CDR1 reads SGHTA; CDR2 reads FQGTGA. CDR3 DNA sequence: TGTGCCAGCAGCTTAGTAGCGGGAGGGATCGGGGCCAGTTGGTCACCCAATGAGCAGTTCTTC. Amino acid sequence: CASSLVAGGIGASWSPNEQFF.

The DNA for the CDR3 is TGTGCCAGCAGGCGCCGGACAGGGACCTCCGGGACTAGCGGAACAATAAACTACAATGAGCAGTTCTTC. Encoded protein: CASRRRTGTSGTSGTINYNEQFF. The chain carries TRBV6-1 and TRBJ2-1, with 11 bases identical to TRBD2. The CDR3 extends over 23 amino acids. V gave up 6 bases and J gave up 3 bases; unmatched junction bases: 28. Germline CDR1 is MNHNS and CDR2 is SASEGT.

This clonotype was observed many times. The chain is built from TRBV28 and TRBJ1-3; 8 bases are a match to TRBD1. After removal of 7 bases from V and 2 bases from J, the junction contained 10 bases not matched to a gene. The length of the CDR3 is 16 residues. Germline lookup yields CDR1 MDHEN and CDR2 SYDVKM. CDR3 sequence (DNA): TGTGCCAGCACCCGGACAGGGAAGGGCCCTGGAAACACCATATATTTT. Translating it yields CASTRTGKGPGNTIYF.

The table lists this clonotype with many counts. The chain carries TRBV14 and TRBJ2-3, with a possible D match to TRBD2 (6 bases). Trimming left V 1 base short and J 1 base short, with 12 bases between. Germline V lookup: CDR1 SGHDN, CDR2 FVKESK. The length of the CDR3 is 16 residues. The CDR3: CASSQVLRGRTDTQYF. The CDR3 nucleotides are TGTGCCAGCAGCCAAGTACTGCGGGGTCGCACAGATACGCAGTATTTT.

The sample holds a few counts of this clonotype. This chain uses TRBV11-2 with TRBJ2-2; a weak D match, TRBD2 (6 bases). The germline V gene encodes CDR1 SGHAT and CDR2 FQNNGV. Trimming took 4 bases from V and 4 from J, leaving 10 bases between them. This CDR3 region has 14 residues. CDR3 residues: CASSSGGTTGELFF. As DNA, the CDR3 is TGTGCCAGCAGCTCCGGGGGAACCACCGGGGAGCTGTTTTTT.

This clonotype was seen many times. The V and J genes are TRBV20-1 and TRBJ1-2; D might be TRBD1 (5 bases). V was pared by 6 bases and J by 6 bases, with 17 bases between. Germline V gene lookup returns CDR1 DFQATT and CDR2 SNEGSKA (reference sequence). The CDR3 covers 13 residues. The CDR3 bases are TGCAGTGCCTTCACTTTGGGGGGTAATGGCTACACCTTC. It is translated as CSAFTLGGNGYTF.

This clonotype was detected many times. The V call is TRBV7-2, the J call TRBJ2-6; a weak D match, TRBD2 (6 bases). The V and J ends lost 3 bases and 0 bases respectively, with 6 bases between them. This CDR3 is built from 15 residues. Germline CDR1 is SGHTA and CDR2 is FQGNSA. CDR3 sequence (DNA): TGTGCCAGCAGCTTGGGAGGCTCTGGGGCCAACGTCCTGACTTTC. It specifies CASSLGGSGANVLTF.

This clonotype was seen ten or more times. The chain joins TRBV5-1 to TRBJ2-7, with D unresolved. The germline V gene encodes CDR1 SGHRS and CDR2 YFSETQ. CDR3 length: 13 amino acids. Trimming removed 0 bases from V and 3 bases from J, with 7 bases in between. CDR3 bases: TGCGCCAGCAGCTTGGAACAGAGCTACGAGCAGTACTTC. As protein: CASSLEQSYEQYF.

This clonotype was seen many times. This chain links TRBV12-3 or TRBV12-4 with TRBJ1-2; D might be TRBD1 (6 bases). V gave up 3 bases and J gave up 5 bases, with 13 bases separating them. The length of the CDR3 is 14 residues. CDR3 loop: CASSLGGEVYGYTF. The DNA of the CDR3 is TGTGCCAGCAGTTTGGGGGGCGAGGTGTATGGCTACACCTTC.

The sample holds many counts of this clonotype. The V and J genes are TRBV5-1 and TRBJ1-4, with unresolved D. The V end was cut by 4 bases, the J end by 8 bases, with 18 bases between. There are 15 residues in the CDR3. Per the germline V gene, CDR1 is SGHRS and CDR2 is YFSETQ. CDR3 protein: CASSPSWRKEEKLFF. CDR3 bases: TGCGCCAGCAGCCCATCGTGGAGAAAGGAGGAAAAACTGTTTTTT.

This clonotype showed up many times. V and J are TRBV20-1 and TRBJ2-3; D gene unclear. The V end was cut by 3 bases, the J end by 2 bases, with 21 bases between. This CDR3 spans 17 amino acids. Germline CDR1 and CDR2: DFQATT and SNEGSKA (reference sequence). CDR3 coding DNA: TGCAGTGCTAGCCCCACCCTGGGTCGGAGAGACACAGATACGCAGTATTTT. It yields the protein CSASPTLGRRDTDTQYF.

Comment on this clonotype: One end of the junction fails to match germline, which may point to a read error. The chain employs TRBV24-1 and TRBJ1-5; the match to TRBD1 covers 9 bases. Looked up from germline, CDR1 is KGHDR and CDR2 is SFDVKD. The CDR3 sequence is 15 residues long. Here the CDR3 reads CATSAGTGPVQLQHF. CDR3 bases: TGTGCCACCAGTGCAGGGACAGGGCCAGTTCAGCTCCAGCATTTT.

Only a few counts were recorded for this clonotype. The CDR3 nucleotides read TGTGCCAGCAGTGCCCCGCGGGGTACGCAGTATTTT. Translation gives CASSAPRGTQYF. This sequence joins TRBV12-3 or TRBV12-4 and TRBJ2-3, with D perhaps TRBD2 (6 bases). The length of the CDR3 is 12 residues. V lost 5 bases and J 8 bases, leaving 11 bases between the germline ends.

This clonotype was counted only a few times. V gene TRBV10-3 combines with J gene TRBJ2-3; tentatively, D is TRBD2 (7 bases). Germline V lookup: CDR1 ENHRY, CDR2 SYGVKD. The CDR3 has 17 amino acids. V was shortened by 6 bases and J by 1 base, with 20 bases between the two germline ends. This CDR3 is CAISLGLGGRGTDTQYF. Written as DNA, the CDR3 is TGTGCCATCAGCCTCGGACTAGGGGGAAGGGGCACAGATACGCAGTATTTT.

This clonotype has more than one count but fewer than ten. The chain recombines TRBV5-1 with TRBJ1-4; D unclear. This CDR3 spans 16 amino acids. Germline CDR1 is SGHRS and CDR2 is YFSETQ. V was shortened by 3 bases and J by 10 bases, with 22 bases between the two germline ends. CDR3 DNA sequence: TGCGCCAGCAGCTCCGTAACCCGGGTTGGGGTCGGAAAACTGTTTTTT. Translation: CASSSVTRVGVGKLFF.

This clonotype was detected many times. The junction departs from the called germline gene at one end, perhaps through a read error. This chain uses TRBV7-8 with TRBJ1-1, with D unresolved. Germline V gene data show CDR1 as SGHVS and CDR2 as FQNEAQ. CDR3 size: 10 residues. The CDR3 DNA is TGTGCCAGCAGCTCAATCGAGGTCGCCTTT. This translates into CASSSIEVAF.

This clonotype showed up many times. The genes are TRBV28 and TRBJ1-5, with TRBD1 as a possible D gene (5 bases). Trimming left V 2 bases short and J 2 bases short, with 13 bases between. CDR1 and CDR2 from the germline V gene are MDHEN and SYDVKM. The CDR3 is 16 residues long. The CDR3 loop reads CASSLGWQGGNQPQHF. For the CDR3, the DNA is TGTGCCAGCAGTTTAGGTTGGCAGGGCGGCAATCAGCCCCAGCATTTT.

This clonotype was counted ten times or more. This chain joins TRBV20-1 and TRBJ1-1, with D hard to call. The CDR3 length is 13 residues. The V gene's germline CDR1 is DFQATT and CDR2 SNEGSKA (reference sequence). With 6 bases removed from V and 5 bases from J, the gap between germline ends came to 16 bases. The CDR3 DNA reads TGCAGTGCCGGGGATCAGGTTGCGACTGAAGCTTTCTTT. Protein: CSAGDQVATEAFF.

The chain is built from TRBV3-1 and TRBJ2-2; 8 nucleotides align to TRBD2. The CDR3 contains 16 residues. Germline CDR1 and CDR2: LGHDT and YNNKEL (reference sequence). J lost 5 bases, V lost 4 bases, and 9 bases had no gene match. The CDR3, as DNA: TGTGCCAGCAGCCCTCCTCCGGGACTAGGGACCGGGGAGCTGTTTTTT. Residues: CASSPPPGLGTGELFF.

The chain is built from TRBV20-1 and TRBJ1-5; TRBD1 is a possible D gene (5 bases). CDR1 and CDR2 (germline): DFQATT, SNEGSKA (reference sequence). This CDR3 spans 15 amino acids. The germline V and J ends were trimmed by 3 bases and 1 base, with 13 bases remaining between them. The CDR3 coding sequence is TGCAGTGCTAGCGAGGGGACTTCCAGCAATCAGCCCCAGCATTTT. Its translation is CSASEGTSSNQPQHF.

This chain connects TRBV7-8 to TRBJ2-1; 10 bases match TRBD1. V lost 5 bases to trimming and J lost 8 bases; unmatched junction nucleotides: 9. CDR3 length: 15 amino acids. From germline, CDR1 is SGHVS and CDR2 FQNEAQ. CDR3 DNA: TGTGCCAGCAGCGTCCGGGACAGGGGTCGTTATGAGCAGTTCTTC. Its translation is CASSVRDRGRYEQFF. Full variable domain (remainder filled in from reference TRBV7-8 and TRBJ2-1): GAGVSQSPRYKVAKRGQDVALRCDPISGHVSLFWYQQALGQGPEFLTYFQNEAQLDKSGLPSDRFFAERPEGSVSTLKIQRTQQEDSAVYLCASSVRDRGRYEQFFGPGTRLTVL.

J is TRBJ2-3 and V is TRBV2, with TRBD2 matching 9 bases. The CDR3 loop spans 17 amino acids. Trimming took 1 base from V and 4 from J; bases not matched to a gene: 9. Germline loops: CDR1 SNHLY, CDR2 FYNNEI. The CDR3 spells CASSEVGGRAGSDTQYF. CDR3 DNA: TGTGCCAGCAGTGAAGTGGGCGGGAGGGCCGGATCAGATACGCAGTATTTT.

This clonotype has ten or more counts. The chain uses TRBV12-3 or TRBV12-4 and TRBJ2-1; TRBD1 matches at 7 bases. J lost 5 bases, V lost 5 bases, and 3 bases had no gene match. This CDR3 is 13 amino acids long. CDR3 in amino acids: CASSPGTDNEQFF. The CDR3 DNA follows: TGTGCCAGCAGTCCTGGGACAGACAATGAGCAGTTCTTC.